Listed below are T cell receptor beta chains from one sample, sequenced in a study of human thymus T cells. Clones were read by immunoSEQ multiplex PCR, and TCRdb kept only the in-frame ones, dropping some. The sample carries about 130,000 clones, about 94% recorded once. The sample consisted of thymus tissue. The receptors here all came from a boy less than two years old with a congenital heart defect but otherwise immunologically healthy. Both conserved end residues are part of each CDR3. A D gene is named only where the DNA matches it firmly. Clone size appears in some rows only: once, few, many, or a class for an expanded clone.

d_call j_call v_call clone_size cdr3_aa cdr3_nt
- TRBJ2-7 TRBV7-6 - CASSPRDPSYEQYF TGTGCCAGCAGCCCCCGGGACCCCTCCTACGAGCAGTACTTC
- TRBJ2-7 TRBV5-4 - CASSTTTSRYYEQYF TGTGCCAGCAGCACCACAACTAGCAGGTACTACGAGCAGTACTTC
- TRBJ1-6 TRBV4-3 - CASSPLKGANSPLHF TGCGCCAGCAGCCCCCTGAAAGGGGCGAATTCACCCCTCCACTTT
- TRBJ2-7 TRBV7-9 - CASSLAQGYEQYF TGTGCCAGCAGCTTAGCACAAGGATACGAGCAGTACTTC
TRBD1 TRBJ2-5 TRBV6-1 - CASSPGQTQETQYF TGTGCCAGCAGTCCGGGACAGACCCAAGAGACCCAGTACTTC
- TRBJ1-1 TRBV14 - CASSQDPQDSMNTEAFF TGTGCCAGCAGCCAAGATCCCCAGGATTCTATGAACACTGAAGCTTTCTTT
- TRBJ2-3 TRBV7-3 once CASSLTGQRDTDTQYF TGTGCCAGCAGCTTAACCGGACAGAGAGACACAGATACGCAGTATTTT
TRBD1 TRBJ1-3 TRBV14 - CASTPRQGPGNTIYF TGTGCCAGCACGCCTAGACAGGGCCCTGGAAACACCATATATTTT
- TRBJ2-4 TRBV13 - CASSPPTGNIQYF TGTGCCAGCAGCCCCCCAACGGGAAACATTCAGTACTTC
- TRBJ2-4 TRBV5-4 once CATFEEGRGNIQYF TGTGCCACCTTTGAGGAGGGGCGGGGAAACATTCAGTACTTC
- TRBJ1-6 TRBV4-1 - CASSQNPSGGSSPLHF TGCGCCAGCAGCCAAAACCCCTCGGGGGGGAGTTCACCCCTCCACTTT
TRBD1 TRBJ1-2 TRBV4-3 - CASSHDSGTGNGYTF TGCGCCAGCAGCCATGACTCCGGGACAGGGAATGGCTACACCTTC
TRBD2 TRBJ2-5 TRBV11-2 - CASSLTPGIAGGRETQYF TGTGCCAGCAGCTTAACCCCCGGTATAGCGGGGGGACGAGAGACCCAGTACTTC
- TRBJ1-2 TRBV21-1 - CASSHQGWFPLYGYTF TGTGCCAGCAGCCACCAAGGGTGGTTCCCACTATATGGCTACACCTTC
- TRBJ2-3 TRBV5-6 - CASSPPQYARTDTQYF TGTGCCAGCAGCCCCCCGCAGTACGCCCGCACAGATACGCAGTATTTT
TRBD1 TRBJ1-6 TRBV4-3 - CASSQESIVTGEVYNSPLHF TGCGCCAGCAGCCAAGAGAGTATCGTCACAGGGGAAGTTTATAATTCACCCCTCCACTTT
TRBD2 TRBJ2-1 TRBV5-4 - CASSPGLAASYNEQFF TGTGCCAGCAGCCCGGGACTAGCGGCCTCCTACAATGAGCAGTTCTTC
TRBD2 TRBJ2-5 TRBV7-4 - CASRFASASGQVETQYF TGTGCCAGCAGGTTCGCTTCCGCTAGCGGTCAGGTGGAGACCCAGTACTTC
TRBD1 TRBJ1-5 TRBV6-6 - CASSSPDRANQPQHF TGTGCCAGCAGTTCCCCAGACAGGGCCAATCAGCCCCAGCATTTT
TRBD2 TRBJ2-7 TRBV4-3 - CASSQDPPPITGTSGGKDEQYF TGCGCCAGCAGCCAAGATCCCCCCCCAATAACCGGGACTAGCGGGGGGAAAGACGAGCAGTACTTC
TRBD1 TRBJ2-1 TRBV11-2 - CATTDRAYNEQFF TGTGCCACTACGGACAGGGCCTACAATGAGCAGTTCTTC
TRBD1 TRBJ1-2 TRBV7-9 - CASSLARQGTNYGYTF TGTGCCAGCAGCTTAGCGAGACAGGGGACGAACTATGGCTACACCTTC
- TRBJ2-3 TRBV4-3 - CASSRDEREEGTDTQYF TGCGCCAGCAGCCGCGATGAAAGGGAGGAGGGTACAGATACGCAGTATTTT
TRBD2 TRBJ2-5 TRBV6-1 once CASFAGGETQYF TGTGCCAGCTTTGCGGGAGGGGAGACCCAGTACTTC
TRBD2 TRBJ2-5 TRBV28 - CASSLDKLAGGRGETQYF TGTGCCAGCAGCCTAGATAAACTAGCGGGGGGACGGGGAGAGACCCAGTACTTC
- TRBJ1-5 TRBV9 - CASSEGENQPQHF TGTGCCAGCAGCGAAGGGGAGAATCAGCCCCAGCATTTT
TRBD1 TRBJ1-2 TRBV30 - CAWSVPDRGTQNYGYTF TGTGCCTGGAGTGTACCGGACAGGGGGACCCAGAACTATGGCTACACCTTC
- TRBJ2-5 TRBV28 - CASSPRRGQETQYF TGTGCCAGCAGTCCCCGGCGGGGCCAAGAGACCCAGTACTTC
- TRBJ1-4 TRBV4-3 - CASSQPSPTGLNEKLFF TGCGCCAGCAGCCAGCCATCCCCGACAGGCCTTAATGAAAAACTGTTTTTT
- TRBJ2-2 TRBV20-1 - CSARVLGELFF TGCAGTGCTAGAGTTCTCGGGGAGCTGTTTTTT
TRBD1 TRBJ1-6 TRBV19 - CASNPSRDREVPPPLHF TGTGCCAGTAATCCCTCCCGGGACAGGGAGGTCCCGCCACCCCTCCACTTT
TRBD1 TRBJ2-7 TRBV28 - CASSFRDRVTYEQYF TGTGCCAGCAGTTTCCGGGACAGGGTTACCTACGAGCAGTACTTC
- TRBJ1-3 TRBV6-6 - CASTDPKDTIYF TGTGCCAGCACCGATCCCAAAGACACCATATATTTT
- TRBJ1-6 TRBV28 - CASTFNRAYNSPLHF TGTGCCAGCACTTTTAATCGGGCCTATAATTCACCCCTCCACTTT
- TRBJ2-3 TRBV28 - CASSFKSTDTQYF TGTGCCAGCAGTTTCAAAAGCACAGATACGCAGTATTTT
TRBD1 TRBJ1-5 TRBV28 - CASKGDRDQPQHF TGTGCCAGCAAGGGGGACAGGGATCAGCCCCAGCATTTT
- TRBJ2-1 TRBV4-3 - CASSQDGGTENNEQFF TGCGCCAGCAGCCAAGATGGGGGGACAGAAAACAATGAGCAGTTCTTC
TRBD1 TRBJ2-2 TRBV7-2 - CASSPLKLAGGAPGELFF TGTGCCAGCAGCCCCCTAAAATTGGCAGGGGGCGCCCCCGGGGAGCTGTTTTTT
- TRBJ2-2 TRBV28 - CASRANTGELFF TGTGCCAGCAGGGCGAACACCGGGGAGCTGTTTTTT
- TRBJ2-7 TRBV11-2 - CASSLPGSHEQYF TGTGCCAGCAGCTTACCAGGGTCCCACGAGCAGTACTTC
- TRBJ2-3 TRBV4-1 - CASSQGGAEPLSTDTQYF TGCGCCAGCAGCCAAGGAGGGGCAGAACCGCTGAGCACAGATACGCAGTATTTT
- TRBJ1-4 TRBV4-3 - CASSQVRATNEKLFF TGCGCCAGCAGCCAAGTGCGCGCAACTAATGAAAAACTGTTTTTT
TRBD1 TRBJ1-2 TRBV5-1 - CASSLDGTGNYGYTF TGCGCCAGCAGCTTGGATGGGACAGGGAACTATGGCTACACCTTC
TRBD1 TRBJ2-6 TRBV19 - CASRQGASGANVLTF TGTGCCAGTAGGCAGGGGGCCTCTGGGGCCAACGTCCTGACTTTC
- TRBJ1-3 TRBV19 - CASSIAPPGNTIYF TGTGCCAGTAGTATAGCTCCACCTGGAAACACCATATATTTT
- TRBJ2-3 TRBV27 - CASSLLIGIDTQYF TGTGCCAGCAGTTTATTAATCGGGATTGATACGCAGTATTTT
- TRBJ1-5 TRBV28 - CASSFRDTRNQPQHF TGTGCCAGCAGTTTTAGGGACACTCGCAATCAGCCCCAGCATTTT
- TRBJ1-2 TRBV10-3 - CAIARANYGYTF TGTGCCATCGCGAGGGCCAACTATGGCTACACCTTC
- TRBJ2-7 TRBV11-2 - CASSLDRGPRSSYEQYF TGTGCCAGCAGCTTAGATCGAGGTCCTAGGAGCTCCTACGAGCAGTACTTC
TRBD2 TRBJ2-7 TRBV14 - CASSQDSPPGGYEQYF TGTGCCAGCAGCCAAGATAGTCCTCCGGGGGGCTACGAGCAGTACTTC
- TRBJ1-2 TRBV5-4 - CASSRVDLLGYTF TGTGCCAGCAGCAGGGTAGACCTCCTAGGCTACACCTTC
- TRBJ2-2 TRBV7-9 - CASSLAFKAGELFF TGTGCCAGCAGCTTAGCCTTTAAGGCCGGGGAGCTGTTTTTT
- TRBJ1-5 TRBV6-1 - CASSEGKGRNQPQHF TGTGCCAGCAGTGAAGGAAAGGGGAGAAATCAGCCCCAGCATTTT
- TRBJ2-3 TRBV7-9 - CASSHQRDTQYF TGTGCCAGCAGCCATCAACGGGATACGCAGTATTTT
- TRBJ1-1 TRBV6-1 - CASSEGTEGATEAFF TGTGCCAGCAGTGAAGGGACCGAAGGGGCCACTGAAGCTTTCTTT